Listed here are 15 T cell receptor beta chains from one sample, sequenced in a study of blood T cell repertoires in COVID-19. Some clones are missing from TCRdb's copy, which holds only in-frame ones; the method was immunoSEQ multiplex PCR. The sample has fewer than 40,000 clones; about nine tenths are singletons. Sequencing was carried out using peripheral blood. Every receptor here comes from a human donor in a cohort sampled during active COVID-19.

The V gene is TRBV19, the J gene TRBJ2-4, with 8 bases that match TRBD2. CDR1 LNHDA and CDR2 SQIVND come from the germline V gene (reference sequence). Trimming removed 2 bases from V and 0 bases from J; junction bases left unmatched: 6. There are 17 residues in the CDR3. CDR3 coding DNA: TGTGCCAGTAGTATACTTGGGACTAGTGGAGCCAAAAACATTCAGTACTTC. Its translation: CASSILGTSGAKNIQYF.

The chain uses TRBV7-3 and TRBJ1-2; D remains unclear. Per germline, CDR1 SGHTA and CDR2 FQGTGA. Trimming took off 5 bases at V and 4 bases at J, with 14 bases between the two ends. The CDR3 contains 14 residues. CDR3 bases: TGTGCCAGCAGCCCAGGAGGGAGTCGCTATGGCTACACCTTC. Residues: CASSPGGSRYGYTF.

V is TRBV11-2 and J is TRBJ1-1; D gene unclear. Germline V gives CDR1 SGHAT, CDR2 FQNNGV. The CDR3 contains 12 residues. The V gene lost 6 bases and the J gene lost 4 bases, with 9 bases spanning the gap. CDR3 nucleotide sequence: TGTGCCAGCAGTTCCGGGGTCACTGAAGCTTTCTTT. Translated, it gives CASSSGVTEAFF.

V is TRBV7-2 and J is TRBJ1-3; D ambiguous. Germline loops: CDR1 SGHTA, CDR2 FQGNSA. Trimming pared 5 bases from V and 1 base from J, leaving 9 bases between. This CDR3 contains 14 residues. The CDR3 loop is CASSPGLSGNTIYF. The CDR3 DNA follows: TGTGCCAGCAGCCCGGGTTTATCTGGAAACACCATATATTTT.

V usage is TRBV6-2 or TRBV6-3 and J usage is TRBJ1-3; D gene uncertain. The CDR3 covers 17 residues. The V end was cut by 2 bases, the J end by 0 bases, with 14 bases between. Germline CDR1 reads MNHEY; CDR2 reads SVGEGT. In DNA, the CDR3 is TGTGCCAGCAGTTACGGACTGTCGAGACCCTCTGGAAACACCATATATTTT. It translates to CASSYGLSRPSGNTIYF.

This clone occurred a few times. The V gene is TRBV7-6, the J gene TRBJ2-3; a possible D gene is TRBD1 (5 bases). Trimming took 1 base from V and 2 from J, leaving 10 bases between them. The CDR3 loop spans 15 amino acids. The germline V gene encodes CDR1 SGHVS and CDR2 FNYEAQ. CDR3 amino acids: CASSLGGRDTDTQYF. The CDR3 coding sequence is TGTGCCAGCAGCTTAGGCGGCAGGGACACAGATACGCAGTATTTT.

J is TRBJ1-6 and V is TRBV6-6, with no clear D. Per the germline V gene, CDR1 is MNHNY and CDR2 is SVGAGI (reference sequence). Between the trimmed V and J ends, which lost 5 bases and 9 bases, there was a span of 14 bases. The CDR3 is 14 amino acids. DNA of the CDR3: TGTGCCAGCAGTCCGACGGTCCCGGGTTCACCCCTCCACTTT. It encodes CASSPTVPGSPLHF.

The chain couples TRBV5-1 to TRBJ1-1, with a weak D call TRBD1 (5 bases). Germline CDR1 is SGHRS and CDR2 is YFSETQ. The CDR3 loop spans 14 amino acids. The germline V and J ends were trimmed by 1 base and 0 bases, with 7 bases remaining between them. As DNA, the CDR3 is TGCGCCAGCAGCTTGTGGGGGGTGAACACTGAAGCTTTCTTT. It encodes CASSLWGVNTEAFF.

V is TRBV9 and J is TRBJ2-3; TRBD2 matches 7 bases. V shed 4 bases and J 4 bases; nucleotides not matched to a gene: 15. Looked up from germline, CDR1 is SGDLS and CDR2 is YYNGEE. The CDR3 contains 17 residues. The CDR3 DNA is TGTGCCAGCAGCCCCGCTCGGCGGGCGGGAGAACCAGATACGCAGTATTTT. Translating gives CASSPARRAGEPDTQYF.

The CDR3 region is CASSLAGGVRGYTF. The CDR3 DNA is TGTGCCAGCAGCTTGGCTGGGGGGGTTCGGGGCTACACCTTC. The rearrangement links TRBV5-4 to TRBJ1-2; a possible D gene is TRBD1 (5 bases). Germline V gene lookup returns CDR1 SGHNT and CDR2 YYREEE (reference sequence). V lost 0 bases, J lost 8 bases, and 14 bases lay in between. The CDR3 length is 14 residues.

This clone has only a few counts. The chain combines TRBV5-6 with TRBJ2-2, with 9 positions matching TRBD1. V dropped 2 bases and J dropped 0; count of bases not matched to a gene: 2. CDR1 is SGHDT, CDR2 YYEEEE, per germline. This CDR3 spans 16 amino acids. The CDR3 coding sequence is TGTGCCAGCAGCTTACAGGGGGCTACGAACACCGGGGAGCTGTTTTTT. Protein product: CASSLQGATNTGELFF.

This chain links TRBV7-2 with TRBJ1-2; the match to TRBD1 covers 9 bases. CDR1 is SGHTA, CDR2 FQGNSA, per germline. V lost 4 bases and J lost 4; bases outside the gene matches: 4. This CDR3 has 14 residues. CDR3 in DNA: TGTGCCAGCAGCTACGACAGGGGGATCTATGGCTACACCTTC. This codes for CASSYDRGIYGYTF. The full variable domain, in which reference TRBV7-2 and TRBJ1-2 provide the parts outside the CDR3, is GAGVSQSPSNKVTEKGKDVELRCDPISGHTALYWYRQSLGQGLEFLIYFQGNSAPDKSGLPSDRFSAERTGGSVSTLTIQRTQQEDSAVYLCASSYDRGIYGYTFGSGTRLTVV.

The CDR3 DNA reads TGTGCCAGCAGCCCTGGACAGGGATACTATGGCTACACCTTC. Translating gives CASSPGQGYYGYTF. J is TRBJ1-2 and V is TRBV7-9, with TRBD1 matching over 8 bases. The CDR3 extends over 14 amino acids. Germline CDR1 SEHNR, CDR2 FQNEAQ (reference sequence). V shed 5 bases and J 3 bases; nucleotides not matched to a gene: 5.

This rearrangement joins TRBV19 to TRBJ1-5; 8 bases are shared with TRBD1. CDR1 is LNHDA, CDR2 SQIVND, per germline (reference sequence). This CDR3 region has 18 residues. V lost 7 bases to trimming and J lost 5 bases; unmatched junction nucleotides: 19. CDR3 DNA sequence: TGTGCCAGTATCCCCCGGACAGGGATCGGTATCGGCCATCAGCCCCAGCATTTT. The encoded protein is CASIPRTGIGIGHQPQHF.

The CDR3 DNA reads as TGTGCCAGCAGTGGGGTGGGGCGGGAGACCCAGTACTTC. As protein: CASSGVGRETQYF. V is TRBV2 and J is TRBJ2-5; tentatively, D is TRBD1 (5 bases). This CDR3 is built from 13 residues. Germline CDR1 reads SNHLY; CDR2 reads FYNNEI. V lost 4 bases, J lost 5 bases, and 11 bases lay in between. Looking up the rest from reference TRBV2 and TRBJ2-5 gives the full variable domain: EPEVTQTPSHQVTQMGQEVILRCVPISNHLYFYWYRQILGQKVEFLVSFYNNEISEKSEIFDDQFSVERPDGSNFTLKIRSTKLEDSAMYFCASSGVGRETQYFGPGTRLLVL.